Included here is one TCR beta chain sequence, with context. As yet, its antigen is unknown. Sequencing used immunoSEQ multiplex PCR; TCRdb keeps in-frame clones, though not all of them. The sample has some 150,000 clones, about 86% seen once. The entry originates in a study of radiation and T cells in renal cell carcinoma. Findings and caveats of the study: No pretreatment tumor biopsies were available for baseline clonotypes. From baseline, blood top tumor clonotypes peaked at 2 weeks post-radiation.

Time point noted: blood 4 weeks post-SBRT, at nephrectomy. Treatment indicated: 15 Gy SBRT to primary tumor, nephrectomy 4 weeks later. Nephrectomy followed 15 Gy stereotactic body radiation by 4 weeks. The patient's renal cell carcinoma had clear cell pathology. Germline values: CDR1 SGHKS, CDR2 YYEKEE (reference sequence). CDR3 size: 15 residues. V dropped 2 bases and J dropped 2 bases, with 14 bases sitting between them. The chain couples TRBV5-5 to TRBJ2-7; D is ambiguous. The sequences come from blood, collected from a patient whose treatment included radiotherapy and nephrectomy. This clonotype was obtained from a woman between 50 and 59 years old with renal cell carcinoma. The CDR3 coding sequence is TGTGCCAGCAGCTTTCGCCCTGAGACCCCCTACGAGCAGTACTTC. Encoded protein: CASSFRPETPYEQYF.